This T cell receptor beta chain was sequenced during a study of somatic mutations in cytotoxic T cells in rheumatoid arthritis. Overall study context: Patients gave 30 ml EDTA peripheral blood immediately after diagnosis, prior to starting treatment. General study points: The CD8+ clonality of rheumatoid arthritis patients increased with age, whereas that of healthy controls did not. A largest CD8+ clone above 20% of CD8+ cells occurred in about an eighth of the roughly 65 patients.

Only in-frame clones appear in the TCRdb table, and some are missing; sequencing was by immunoSEQ multiplex PCR. The sample contains about 18,000 clones, 60% to 85% of which appear only once. The CDR3 runs 11 residues. Looked up from germline, CDR1 is SGHVS and CDR2 is FQNEAQ. V was cut by 3 bases and J by 8 bases, with 7 bases left in between. Positive magnetic bead selection, which isolated the CD4+ and CD8+ cells, was followed by a flow cytometry check of purity. On this clone itself: Antigen: not known.

The TCR was taken from an adult with rheumatoid arthritis. V usage is TRBV7-8 and J usage is TRBJ1-2; tentatively, D is TRBD1 (5 bases). The source material was CD8+ T cells sorted from blood. The CDR3 region is CASSFGTGYTF. Here the CDR3 DNA reads TGTGCCAGCAGCTTTGGGACCGGCTACACCTTC.